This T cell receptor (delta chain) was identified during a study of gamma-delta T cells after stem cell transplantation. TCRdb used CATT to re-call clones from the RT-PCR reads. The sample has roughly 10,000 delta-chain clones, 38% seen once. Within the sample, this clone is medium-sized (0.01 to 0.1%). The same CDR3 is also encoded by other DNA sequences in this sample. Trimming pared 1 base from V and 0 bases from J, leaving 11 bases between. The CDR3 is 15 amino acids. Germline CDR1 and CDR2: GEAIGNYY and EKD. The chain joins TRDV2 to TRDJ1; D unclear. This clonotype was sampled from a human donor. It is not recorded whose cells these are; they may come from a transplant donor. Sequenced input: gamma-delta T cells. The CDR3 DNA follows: TGTGCCTGTGACACGGGAAAGATGCACACCGATAAACTCATCTTT. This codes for CACDTGKMHTDKLIF.